These 28 T cell receptor beta chains were sequenced from one sample in a study of blood T cells in healthy people across ages. A J-beta primer mix and a sample-barcoded 5' primer were used in a second PCR of roughly 6 to 12 cycles. TCRdb passed the 5' RACE reads through MiXCR, listing each CDR3 protein once. The sample lists 1.5 million to 2 million distinct CDR3 sequences, roughly 52% occurring once. The material sequenced was blood. The receptors shown here come from a woman aged 40 to 50 in good health.

This clonotype was counted only a few times. This chain connects TRBV4-1 to TRBJ1-1; 8 positions match TRBD1. Germline CDR1 and CDR2: MGHRA and YSYEKL. This CDR3 comprises 13 residues. With 1 base clipped from V and 7 bases from J, the junction kept 2 bases outside the gene matches. In nucleotides, the CDR3 is TGCGCCAGCAGCCAAGGACAGGGGATTGAAGCTTTCTTT. Protein product: CASSQGQGIEAFF.

The chain links TRBV5-1 to TRBJ2-1; 9 bases align to TRBD2. The CDR3 is 17 amino acids. Germline values: CDR1 SGHRS, CDR2 YFSETQ. The J segment lost 3 bases and the V segment lost 0 bases, leaving 7 bases of the junction unmatched. The CDR3 sequence: CASSLAAAGGNYNEQFF. CDR3 DNA sequence: TGCGCCAGCAGCTTGGCCGCGGCGGGGGGGAACTACAATGAGCAGTTCTTC.

This clonotype showed up just a few times. The CDR3 here is CASSISGGMADTQYF. DNA of the CDR3: TGCGCCAGCAGCATCTCGGGGGGGATGGCAGATACGCAGTATTTT. The J gene is TRBJ2-3, the V gene TRBV5-1; TRBD2 matches at 8 bases. The germline gives CDR1 SGHRS, CDR2 YFSETQ. This CDR3 has 15 residues. Germline trimming cut 4 bases from V and 4 bases from J; bases unmatched to any gene: 8. The full variable domain, its missing parts supplied by reference TRBV5-1 and TRBJ2-3, is KAGVTQTPRYLIKTRGQQVTLSCSPISGHRSVSWYQQTPGQGLQFLFEYFSETQRNKGNFPGRFSGRQFSNSRSEMNVSTLELGDSALYLCASSISGGMADTQYFGPGTRLTVL.

This clonotype was observed a few times. V usage is TRBV3-1 and J usage is TRBJ1-2, with a weak D call TRBD1 (5 bases). The CDR3 is 13 amino acids. Trimming removed 6 bases from V and 4 bases from J, with 12 bases in between. The germline gives CDR1 LGHDT, CDR2 YNNKEL (reference sequence). The CDR3 nucleotides are TGTGCCAGCAGACCTTCGGGGACCTATGGCTACACCTTC. It translates to CASRPSGTYGYTF.

V and J are TRBV7-6 and TRBJ2-7; 8 bases align to TRBD2. The J call may not be correct, given that the DNA end is closer to TRBJ2-5. This CDR3 has 16 residues. The germline V gene encodes CDR1 SGHVS and CDR2 FNYEAQ. The CDR3 DNA is TGTGCCAGCAGCTTAGCGACGGGGGGGCGAGGAGAGACCCAGTACTTC. This gives the protein CASSLATGGRGETQYF.

This clonotype was seen more than once but under ten times. The CDR3 DNA is TGTGCCAGCAGCTTAGCGGCAGCGGGGCGAGAGACCCAGTACTTC. Amino acid sequence: CASSLAAAGRETQYF. The genes are TRBV7-2 and TRBJ2-5; 7 bases line up with TRBD2. CDR3 length equals 15 residues. Per germline, CDR1 SGHTA and CDR2 FQGNSA. V dropped 0 bases and J dropped 4; count of bases not matched to a gene: 5. The whole variable domain, filled in from reference TRBV7-2 and TRBJ2-5, reads GAGVSQSPSNKVTEKGKDVELRCDPISGHTALYWYRQSLGQGLEFLIYFQGNSAPDKSGLPSDRFSAERTGGSVSTLTIQRTQQEDSAVYLCASSLAAAGRETQYFGPGTRLLVL.

The CDR3 DNA follows: TGTGCCAGCAGTTTAAGGCGTCTCGGCGGGGGGTCTATGAATGAGCAGTTCTTC. This gives the protein CASSLRRLGGGSMNEQFF. The chain has TRBV12-3 or TRBV12-4 and TRBJ2-1; 8 nucleotides match TRBD2. With 2 bases clipped from V and 7 bases from J, the junction kept 16 bases outside the gene matches. This CDR3 region has 18 residues.

The table lists this clonotype with a few counts. CDR3 region: CASSLSGQGSGYTF. CDR3 nucleotides: TGTGCCAGCAGCTTATCGGGACAGGGTTCTGGCTACACCTTC. This chain links TRBV7-2 with TRBJ1-2, with 9 bases fitting TRBD1. The CDR3 consists of 14 residues. Germline V gene sequence: CDR1 SGHTA, CDR2 FQGNSA. V was clipped by 2 bases and J by 7 bases; unmatched bases: 5. The full variable domain, completed using reference TRBV7-2 and TRBJ1-2, is GAGVSQSPSNKVTEKGKDVELRCDPISGHTALYWYRQSLGQGLEFLIYFQGNSAPDKSGLPSDRFSAERTGGSVSTLTIQRTQQEDSAVYLCASSLSGQGSGYTFGSGTRLTVV.

This clonotype was seen a handful of times. The rearrangement uses TRBV6-5 and TRBJ2-7; D uncertain. V was trimmed by 10 bases and J by 4 bases, leaving 17 bases between them. The CDR3 covers 13 residues. Germline CDR1 is MNHEY and CDR2 is SVGAGI. CDR3 bases: TGTGCCACACATTCCTCGGCCCCATACGAGCAGTACTTC. Amino acids: CATHSSAPYEQYF.

This clonotype has a handful of counts. The rearrangement uses TRBV2 and TRBJ1-5; D unresolved. V lost 7 bases and J 4 bases, leaving 14 bases between the germline ends. The CDR3 totals 14 residues. The germline CDR1 and CDR2 sequences are SNHLY and FYNNEI. The CDR3 region has the DNA TGTGCCAGCACCCTTGGACCAACTAATCAGCCCCAGCATTTT. Translation: CASTLGPTNQPQHF.

The rearrangement uses TRBV6-2 or TRBV6-3 and TRBJ1-5; D perhaps matches TRBD1 (5 bases). Per the germline V gene, CDR1 is MNHEY and CDR2 is SVGEGT. The V end was cut by 6 bases, the J end by 6 bases, with 12 bases between. The CDR3 extends over 13 amino acids. The CDR3 region has the DNA TGTGCCAGCAGGTTTGAAGGGGTTCAGCCCCAGCATTTT. It specifies CASRFEGVQPQHF.

The J gene is TRBJ1-4, the V gene TRBV15; no definite D call. CDR3 size: 14 residues. Germline V gene sequence: CDR1 LNHNV, CDR2 YYDKDF (reference sequence). V was pared by 5 bases and J by 7 bases, with 14 bases between. CDR3 loop: CATSGVEGGEKLFF. The CDR3 nucleotides read TGTGCCACCAGCGGGGTGGAGGGCGGTGAAAAACTGTTTTTT.

The table lists this clonotype with a few counts. V gene TRBV6-1 combines with J gene TRBJ2-7; TRBD1 is a possible D gene (5 bases). This CDR3 has 16 residues. V shed 7 bases and J shed 5 bases, with 24 bases lying between them. Germline V gene sequence: CDR1 MNHNS, CDR2 SASEGT. DNA of the CDR3: TGTGCCAGCAACGACCTCGAACGACAGATTAGGGACGAGCAGTACTTC. This encodes CASNDLERQIRDEQYF.

J is TRBJ2-5 and V is TRBV15; TRBD1 is a possible D gene (6 bases). This CDR3 region has 15 residues. V shed 4 bases and J shed 5 bases, with 17 bases lying between them. Per the germline V gene, CDR1 is LNHNV and CDR2 is YYDKDF (reference sequence). In DNA form, the CDR3 reads TGTGCCACCAGCACTCAACAGGGTTTTCACGAGACCCAGTACTTC. It codes for CATSTQQGFHETQYF.

This clonotype has just a few counts. The chain is built from TRBV5-1 and TRBJ1-1; unclear D gene. CDR1 SGHRS and CDR2 YFSETQ come from the germline V gene. The germline V and J ends were trimmed by 4 bases and 0 bases, with 10 bases remaining between them. The CDR3 contains 14 residues. DNA of the CDR3: TGCGCCAGCAGCCAGATCGGATTGAACACTGAAGCTTTCTTT. Translation: CASSQIGLNTEAFF.

This clonotype was counted a few times. The chain couples TRBV7-2 to TRBJ2-1; TRBD2 agrees at 12 bases. Germline V gives CDR1 SGHTA, CDR2 FQGNSA. The CDR3 is 15 residues long. V was clipped by 6 bases and J by 5 bases; unmatched bases: 5. The CDR3 loop is CASRFTSGGHNEQFF. In nucleotides, the CDR3 is TGTGCCAGCAGATTTACTAGCGGGGGGCACAATGAGCAGTTCTTC. The complete variable domain, with remaining parts taken from reference TRBV7-2 and TRBJ2-1, reads GAGVSQSPSNKVTEKGKDVELRCDPISGHTALYWYRQSLGQGLEFLIYFQGNSAPDKSGLPSDRFSAERTGGSVSTLTIQRTQQEDSAVYLCASRFTSGGHNEQFFGPGTRLTVL.

This clonotype was seen only a few times. The chain couples TRBV7-2 to TRBJ2-3; TRBD2 is a possible D gene (5 bases). From germline, CDR1 is SGHTA and CDR2 FQGNSA. V dropped 1 base and J dropped 3 bases, with 14 bases sitting between them. CDR3 length equals 16 residues. The CDR3 sequence is CASSLVLASKTDTQYF. In nucleotides, the CDR3 is TGTGCCAGCAGCTTAGTTCTAGCTAGTAAGACAGATACGCAGTATTTT. Based on the CDR3 plus reference TRBV7-2 and TRBJ2-3, the full variable domain is GAGVSQSPSNKVTEKGKDVELRCDPISGHTALYWYRQSLGQGLEFLIYFQGNSAPDKSGLPSDRFSAERTGGSVSTLTIQRTQQEDSAVYLCASSLVLASKTDTQYFGPGTRLTVL.

In its sample, this clonotype was seen many times. V usage is TRBV5-1 and J usage is TRBJ2-5; the D gene could be TRBD1 or TRBD2 (5 bases each). The CDR3 length is 13 residues. V was cut by 0 bases and J by 3 bases, with 6 bases left in between. Germline loops: CDR1 SGHRS, CDR2 YFSETQ. DNA of the CDR3: TGCGCCAGCAGCTTGGGGGGGAAAGAGACCCAGTACTTC. This gives the protein CASSLGGKETQYF.

The V call is TRBV7-2, the J call TRBJ2-2; D remains unclear. V lost 7 bases and J lost 2, with 11 bases in between. The germline V gene has CDR1 SGHTA and CDR2 FQGNSA. The CDR3 length is 14 residues. This CDR3 is CASTAASNTGELFF. CDR3 sequence (DNA): TGTGCCAGCACCGCCGCATCTAACACCGGGGAGCTGTTTTTT.

The V call is TRBV3-1, the J call TRBJ1-4; no firm D call. Trimming pared 4 bases from V and 8 bases from J, leaving 14 bases between. The CDR3 covers 14 residues. Per germline, CDR1 LGHDT and CDR2 YNNKEL (reference sequence). CDR3 coding DNA: TGTGCCAGCAGCCGGTCAGATCGCGACGAAAAACTGTTTTTT. Translation gives CASSRSDRDEKLFF.

CDR3 amino acids: CASINRGNQPQHF. In nucleotides, the CDR3 is TGTGCCAGCATCAACAGGGGAAATCAGCCCCAGCATTTT. The chain joins TRBV28 to TRBJ1-5; TRBD1 aligns across 7 bases. The V gene end was trimmed by 7 bases and the J gene end by 4 bases; junction bases not matched to a gene: 4. Per the germline V gene, CDR1 is MDHEN and CDR2 is SYDVKM. The CDR3 spans 13 residues.

J is TRBJ2-6 and V is TRBV6-5; D not certain. Germline V gives CDR1 MNHEY, CDR2 SVGAGI. The V and J ends lost 5 bases and 2 bases respectively, with 13 bases between them. CDR3 length equals 16 residues. The CDR3 region is CASSRSGDPGANVLTF. The CDR3 DNA sequence: TGTGCCAGCAGTCGATCAGGTGATCCTGGGGCCAACGTCCTGACTTTC.

The rearrangement uses TRBV10-3 and TRBJ2-5, with 9 bases identical to TRBD1. CDR3 size: 15 residues. Germline CDR1 ENHRY, CDR2 SYGVKD. The ends lost 5 bases at V and 3 bases at J; junction bases unmatched: 7. The CDR3 is CAISPGQGLKETQYF. The CDR3 coding sequence is TGTGCCATCAGTCCGGGACAGGGTTTGAAAGAGACCCAGTACTTC.

V gene TRBV4-3 combines with J gene TRBJ2-5; D is possibly TRBD2 (7 bases). Germline CDR1 and CDR2: LGHNA and YSLEER. The CDR3 is 15 residues long. V gave up 0 bases and J gave up 11 bases, with 19 bases separating them. The CDR3 coding sequence is TGCGCCAGCAGCCAAGAGGGGGGGCCCATAAGTGAGCAGTACTTC. Amino acid sequence: CASSQEGGPISEQYF.

CDR3 sequence: CASNHIAGGRYNEQFF. The CDR3 DNA reads TGTGCCAGCAATCACATAGCGGGGGGGCGTTACAATGAGCAGTTCTTC. The chain has TRBV12-3 or TRBV12-4 and TRBJ2-1, with 11 bases lining up with TRBD2. V dropped 7 bases and J dropped 4; count of bases not matched to a gene: 9. This CDR3 has 16 amino acids.

The V call is TRBV7-8, the J call TRBJ1-4; a possible D gene is TRBD1 (5 bases). This CDR3 has 15 amino acids. V lost 5 bases and J 4 bases, leaving 14 bases between the germline ends. From germline, CDR1 is SGHVS and CDR2 FQNEAQ. As DNA, the CDR3 is TGTGCCAGCAGCCTCCTTCGGGGGATTAATGAAAAACTGTTTTTT. This sequence encodes CASSLLRGINEKLFF.

In this sample, this clonotype turned up a few times. J is TRBJ2-7 and V is TRBV28; 10 positions agree with TRBD1. The CDR3 has 15 residues. The V and J ends lost 5 bases and 3 bases, in that order; junction bases with no gene match: 7. Germline-derived CDR1 and CDR2 are MDHEN and SYDVKM. The CDR3 is CASSGYGTGVYEQYF. In DNA, the CDR3 is TGTGCCAGCAGTGGTTATGGGACAGGGGTCTACGAGCAGTACTTC.

The chain is built from TRBV12-3 or TRBV12-4 and TRBJ1-2, with 8 bases lining up with TRBD1. Trimming at V came to 6 bases and at J to 4 bases, leaving 7 bases not matched to a gene. The CDR3 is 14 amino acids. CDR3 amino acids: CASRSGQETYGYTF. The CDR3 nucleotides read TGTGCCAGCAGATCGGGACAGGAGACCTATGGCTACACCTTC.